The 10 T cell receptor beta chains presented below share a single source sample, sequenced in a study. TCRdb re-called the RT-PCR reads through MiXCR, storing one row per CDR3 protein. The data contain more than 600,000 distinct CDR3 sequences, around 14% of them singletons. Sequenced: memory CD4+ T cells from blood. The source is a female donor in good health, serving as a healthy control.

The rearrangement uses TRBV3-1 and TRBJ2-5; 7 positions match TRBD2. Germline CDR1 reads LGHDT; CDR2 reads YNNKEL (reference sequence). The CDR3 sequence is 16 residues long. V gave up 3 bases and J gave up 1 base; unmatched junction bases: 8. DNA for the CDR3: TGTGCCAGCAGCCAGGGGGATTGGGGGGGCCAAGAGACCCAGTACTTC. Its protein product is CASSQGDWGGQETQYF.

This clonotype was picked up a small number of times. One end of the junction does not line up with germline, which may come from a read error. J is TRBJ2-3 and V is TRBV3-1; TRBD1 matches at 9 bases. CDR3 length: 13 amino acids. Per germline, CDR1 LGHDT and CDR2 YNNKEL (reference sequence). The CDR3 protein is CASRQEDRGTQYF. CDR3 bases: TGTGCCAGCAGACAAGAGGACAGGGGCACGCAGTATTTT.

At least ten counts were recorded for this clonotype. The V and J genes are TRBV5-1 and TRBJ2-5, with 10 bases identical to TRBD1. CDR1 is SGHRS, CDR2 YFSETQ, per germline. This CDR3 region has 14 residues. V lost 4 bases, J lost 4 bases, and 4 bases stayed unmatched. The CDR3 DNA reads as TGCGCCAGCAGCCCCGGGACAGGGGTAGAGACCCAGTACTTC. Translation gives CASSPGTGVETQYF.

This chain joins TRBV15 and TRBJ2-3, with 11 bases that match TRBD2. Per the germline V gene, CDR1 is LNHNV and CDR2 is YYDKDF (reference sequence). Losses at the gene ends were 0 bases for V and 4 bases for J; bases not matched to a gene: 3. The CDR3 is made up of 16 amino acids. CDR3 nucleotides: TGTGCCACCAGCAGAGACCTAGCGGGGGGTTCAGATACGCAGTATTTT. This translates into CATSRDLAGGSDTQYF.

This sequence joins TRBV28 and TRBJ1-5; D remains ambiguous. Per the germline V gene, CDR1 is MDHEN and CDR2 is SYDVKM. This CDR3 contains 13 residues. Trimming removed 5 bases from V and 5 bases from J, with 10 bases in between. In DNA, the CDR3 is TGTGCCAGCAGTGCGAGGAGGCATCAGCCCCAGCATTTT. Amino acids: CASSARRHQPQHF.

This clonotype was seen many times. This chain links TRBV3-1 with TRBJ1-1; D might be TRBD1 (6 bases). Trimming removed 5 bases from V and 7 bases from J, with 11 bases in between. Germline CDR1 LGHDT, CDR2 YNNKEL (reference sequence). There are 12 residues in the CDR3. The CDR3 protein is CASSDLDSEAFF. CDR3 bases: TGTGCCAGCAGCGATCTGGACAGTGAAGCTTTCTTT.

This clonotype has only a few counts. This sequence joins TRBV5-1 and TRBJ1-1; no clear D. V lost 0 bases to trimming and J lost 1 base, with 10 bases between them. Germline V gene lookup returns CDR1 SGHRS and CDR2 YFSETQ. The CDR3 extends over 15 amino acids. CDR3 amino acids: CASSLDRSGNTEAFF. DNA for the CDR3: TGCGCCAGCAGCTTGGACAGAAGCGGGAACACTGAAGCTTTCTTT.

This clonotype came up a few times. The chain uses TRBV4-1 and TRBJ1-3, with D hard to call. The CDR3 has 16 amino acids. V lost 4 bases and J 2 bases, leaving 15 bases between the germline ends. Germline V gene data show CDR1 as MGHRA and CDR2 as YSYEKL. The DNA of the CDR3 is TGCGCCAGCAGCCCCTCCTCCGGTCTAACTGGAAACACCATATATTTT. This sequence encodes CASSPSSGLTGNTIYF.

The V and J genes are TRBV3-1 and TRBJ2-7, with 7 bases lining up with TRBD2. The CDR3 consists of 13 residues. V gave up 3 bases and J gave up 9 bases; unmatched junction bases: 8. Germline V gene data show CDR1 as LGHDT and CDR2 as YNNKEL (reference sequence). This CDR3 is CASSHGGLPGQYF. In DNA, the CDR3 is TGTGCCAGCAGCCATGGGGGACTACCGGGGCAGTACTTC.

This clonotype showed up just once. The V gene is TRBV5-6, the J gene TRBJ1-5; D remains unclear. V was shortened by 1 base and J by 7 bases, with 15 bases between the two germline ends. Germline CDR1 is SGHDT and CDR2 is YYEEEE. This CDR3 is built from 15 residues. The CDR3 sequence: CASSLMSRELQPQHF. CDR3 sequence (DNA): TGTGCCAGCAGCTTGATGAGTCGGGAACTACAGCCCCAGCATTTT.